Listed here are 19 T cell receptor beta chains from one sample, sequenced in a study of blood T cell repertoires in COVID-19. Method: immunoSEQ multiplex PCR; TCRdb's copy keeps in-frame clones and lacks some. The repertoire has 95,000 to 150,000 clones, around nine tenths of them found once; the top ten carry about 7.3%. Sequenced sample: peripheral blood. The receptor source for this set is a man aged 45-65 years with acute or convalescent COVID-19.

The CDR3 reads CASSELRVETQYF. DNA for the CDR3: TGTGCCAGCAGTGAGTTGAGGGTTGAGACCCAGTACTTC. The chain combines TRBV2 with TRBJ2-5; perhaps TRBD2 as D (5 bases). Between the trimmed V and J ends, which lost 3 bases and 5 bases, there was a span of 10 bases. This CDR3 has 13 amino acids. Germline loops: CDR1 SNHLY, CDR2 FYNNEI. The full variable domain, rest sourced from reference TRBV2 and TRBJ2-5, is EPEVTQTPSHQVTQMGQEVILRCVPISNHLYFYWYRQILGQKVEFLVSFYNNEISEKSEIFDDQFSVERPDGSNFTLKIRSTKLEDSAMYFCASSELRVETQYFGPGTRLLVL.

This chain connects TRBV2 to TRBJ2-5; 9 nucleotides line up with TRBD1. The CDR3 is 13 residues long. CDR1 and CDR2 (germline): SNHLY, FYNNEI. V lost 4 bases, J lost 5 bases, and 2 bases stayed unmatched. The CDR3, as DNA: TGTGCCAGCAGTGGGGACAGGGTGGAGACCCAGTACTTC. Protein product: CASSGDRVETQYF.

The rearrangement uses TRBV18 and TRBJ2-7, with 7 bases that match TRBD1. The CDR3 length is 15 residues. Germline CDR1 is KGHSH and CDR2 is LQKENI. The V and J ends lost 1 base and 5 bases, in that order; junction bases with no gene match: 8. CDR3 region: CASSPRTGVSDEQYF. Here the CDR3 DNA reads TGTGCCAGCTCACCACGTACAGGGGTCAGTGACGAGCAGTACTTC.

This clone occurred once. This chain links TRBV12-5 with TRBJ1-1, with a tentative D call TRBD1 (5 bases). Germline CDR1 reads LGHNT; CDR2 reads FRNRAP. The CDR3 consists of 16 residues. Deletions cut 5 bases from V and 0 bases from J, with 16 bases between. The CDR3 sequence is CASGDSPRELNTEAFF. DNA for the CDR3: TGTGCTAGTGGTGACTCCCCCAGGGAATTGAACACTGAAGCTTTCTTT.

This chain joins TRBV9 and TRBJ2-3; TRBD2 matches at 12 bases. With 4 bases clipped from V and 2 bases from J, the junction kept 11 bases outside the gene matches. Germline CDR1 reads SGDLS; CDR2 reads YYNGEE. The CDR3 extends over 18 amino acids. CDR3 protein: CASSTQTSGRTYTDTQYF. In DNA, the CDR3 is TGTGCCAGCAGCACCCAGACTAGCGGGAGAACCTACACAGATACGCAGTATTTT.

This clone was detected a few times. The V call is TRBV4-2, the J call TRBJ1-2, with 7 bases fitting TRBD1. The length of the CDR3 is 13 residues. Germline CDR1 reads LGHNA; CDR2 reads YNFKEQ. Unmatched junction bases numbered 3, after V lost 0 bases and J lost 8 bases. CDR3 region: CASSQDQGGGYTF. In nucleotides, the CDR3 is TGTGCCAGCAGCCAAGATCAGGGGGGAGGCTACACCTTC.

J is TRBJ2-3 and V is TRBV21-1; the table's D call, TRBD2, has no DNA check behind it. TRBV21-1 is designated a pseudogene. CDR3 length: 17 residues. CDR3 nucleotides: TGTGCCAGCAGCGCGAGGCCGGGACTAGCGGGCGGTGATACGCAGTATTTT. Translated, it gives CASSARPGLAGGDTQYF.

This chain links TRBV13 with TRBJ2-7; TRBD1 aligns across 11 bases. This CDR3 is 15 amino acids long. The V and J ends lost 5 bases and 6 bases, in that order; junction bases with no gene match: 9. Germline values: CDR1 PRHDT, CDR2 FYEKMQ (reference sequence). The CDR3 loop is CASSARPGQGGEQYF. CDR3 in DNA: TGTGCCAGCAGCGCCCGACCGGGACAGGGGGGCGAGCAGTACTTC.

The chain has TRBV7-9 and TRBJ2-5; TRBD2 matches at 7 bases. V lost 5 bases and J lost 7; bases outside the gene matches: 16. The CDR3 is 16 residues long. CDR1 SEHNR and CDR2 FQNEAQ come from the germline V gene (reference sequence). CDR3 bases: TGTGCCAGCAGCGTCCGGGACTACTGGGCCGCGGGGACCCAGTACTTC. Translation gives CASSVRDYWAAGTQYF.

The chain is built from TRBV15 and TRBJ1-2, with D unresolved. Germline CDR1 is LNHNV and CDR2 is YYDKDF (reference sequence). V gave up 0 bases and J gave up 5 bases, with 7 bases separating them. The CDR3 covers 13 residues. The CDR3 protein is CATSREQIYGYTF. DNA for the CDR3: TGTGCCACCAGCAGAGAACAGATATATGGCTACACCTTC.

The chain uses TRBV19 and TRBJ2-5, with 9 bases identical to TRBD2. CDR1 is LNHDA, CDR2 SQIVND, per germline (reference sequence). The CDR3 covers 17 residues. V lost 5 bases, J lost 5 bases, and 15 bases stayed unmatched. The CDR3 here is CASSLAGIAGVRETQYF. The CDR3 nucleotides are TGTGCCAGTAGTCTCGCCGGGATAGCGGGAGTACGGGAGACCCAGTACTTC.

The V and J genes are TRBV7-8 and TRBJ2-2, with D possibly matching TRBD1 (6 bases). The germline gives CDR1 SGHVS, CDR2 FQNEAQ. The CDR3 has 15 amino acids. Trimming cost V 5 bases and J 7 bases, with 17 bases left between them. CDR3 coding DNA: TGTGCCAGCAGCCTTAGAGGGGGTGAAATCGGGGAGCTGTTTTTT. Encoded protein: CASSLRGGEIGELFF.

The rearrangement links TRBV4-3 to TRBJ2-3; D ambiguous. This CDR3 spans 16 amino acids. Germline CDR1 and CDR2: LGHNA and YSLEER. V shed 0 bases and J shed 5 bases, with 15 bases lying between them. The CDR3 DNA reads TGCGCCAGCAGCCAAGACAGGATCCTCCTTGGAGATACGCAGTATTTT. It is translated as CASSQDRILLGDTQYF.

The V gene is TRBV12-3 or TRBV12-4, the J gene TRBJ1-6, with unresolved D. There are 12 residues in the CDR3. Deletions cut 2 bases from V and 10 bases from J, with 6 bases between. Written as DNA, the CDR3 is TGTGCCAGCAGTTTAAGCTACTCACCCCTCCACTTT. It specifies CASSLSYSPLHF.

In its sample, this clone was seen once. CDR3 nucleotides: TGTGCTAGTGGTTCCGGACAGGGCCTCTCTGGAAACACCATATATTTT. The encoded protein is CASGSGQGLSGNTIYF. This rearrangement joins TRBV12-5 to TRBJ1-3; 8 nucleotides match TRBD1. Losses at the gene ends were 4 bases for V and 0 bases for J; bases not matched to a gene: 5. CDR1 is LGHNT, CDR2 FRNRAP, per germline. This CDR3 spans 16 amino acids.

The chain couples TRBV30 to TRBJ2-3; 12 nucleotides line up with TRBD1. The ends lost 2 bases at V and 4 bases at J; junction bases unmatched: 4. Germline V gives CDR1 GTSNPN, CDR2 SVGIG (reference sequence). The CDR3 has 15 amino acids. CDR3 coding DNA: TGTGCCTGGAGTACCGGGACAGGGGGCCCAGATACGCAGTATTTT. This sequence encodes CAWSTGTGGPDTQYF.

As DNA, the CDR3 is TGTGCCAGCAGCCAAAGCGACAGGGGGAGGGCTGAAGCTTTCTTT. Translating gives CASSQSDRGRAEAFF. The chain has TRBV3-1 (or the pseudogene TRBV3-2) and TRBJ1-1; 9 bases map to TRBD1. With V trimmed by 2 bases and J by 6 bases, 7 bases remained unmatched. Looked up from germline, CDR1 is LGHDT and CDR2 is YNNKEL (reference sequence). CDR3 size: 15 residues.

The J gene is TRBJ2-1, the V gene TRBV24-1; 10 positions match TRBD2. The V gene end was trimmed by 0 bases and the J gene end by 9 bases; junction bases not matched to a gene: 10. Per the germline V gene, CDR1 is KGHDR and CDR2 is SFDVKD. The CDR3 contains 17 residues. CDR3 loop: CATSDLRVLAGAGEQFF. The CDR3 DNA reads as TGTGCCACCAGTGATTTGCGCGTTCTAGCGGGAGCGGGTGAGCAGTTCTTC.

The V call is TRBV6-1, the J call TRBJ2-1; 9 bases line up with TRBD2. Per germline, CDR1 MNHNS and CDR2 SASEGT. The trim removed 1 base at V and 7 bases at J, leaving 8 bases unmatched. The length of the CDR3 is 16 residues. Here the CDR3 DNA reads TGTGCCAGCAGTGAAGTGATGGGACTAGCCTTAAATGAGCAGTTCTTC. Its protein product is CASSEVMGLALNEQFF.